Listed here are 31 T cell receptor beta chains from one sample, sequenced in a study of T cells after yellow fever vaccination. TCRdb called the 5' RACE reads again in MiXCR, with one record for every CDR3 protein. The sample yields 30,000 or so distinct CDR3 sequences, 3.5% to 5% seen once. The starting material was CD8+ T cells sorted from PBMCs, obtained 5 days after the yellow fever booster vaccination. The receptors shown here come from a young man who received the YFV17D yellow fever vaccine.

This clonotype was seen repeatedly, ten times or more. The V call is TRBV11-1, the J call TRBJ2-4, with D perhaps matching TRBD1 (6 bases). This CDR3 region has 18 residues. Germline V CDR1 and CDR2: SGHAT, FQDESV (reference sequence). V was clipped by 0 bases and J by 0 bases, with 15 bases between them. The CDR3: CASSLAVLGALAKNIQYF. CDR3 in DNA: TGTGCCAGCAGCTTAGCGGTATTGGGGGCCTTAGCCAAAAACATTCAGTACTTC.

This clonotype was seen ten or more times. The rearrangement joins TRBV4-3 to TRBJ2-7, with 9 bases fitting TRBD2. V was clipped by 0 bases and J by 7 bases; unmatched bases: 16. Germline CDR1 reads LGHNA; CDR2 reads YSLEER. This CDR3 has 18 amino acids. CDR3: CASSQDRGPGTSSYEQYF. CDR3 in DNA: TGCGCCAGCAGCCAAGATAGGGGGCCCGGGACTAGCAGTTATGAGCAGTACTTC.

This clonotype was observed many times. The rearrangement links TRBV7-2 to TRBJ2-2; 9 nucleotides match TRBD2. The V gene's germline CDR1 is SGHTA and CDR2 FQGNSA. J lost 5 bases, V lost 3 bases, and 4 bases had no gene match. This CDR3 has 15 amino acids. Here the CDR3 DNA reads TGTGCCAGCAGCTTTAGCGGGAGCGGAACCGGGGAGCTGTTTTTT. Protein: CASSFSGSGTGELFF.

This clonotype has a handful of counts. The chain's CDR3 is CSASGLAGDQGMSYNEQFF. Here the CDR3 DNA reads TGCAGTGCTAGTGGGCTAGCGGGAGACCAGGGTATGTCCTACAATGAGCAGTTCTTC. This sequence joins TRBV20-1 and TRBJ2-1, with 10 bases lining up with TRBD2. CDR3 length: 19 residues. After removal of 3 bases from V and 1 base from J, the junction contained 15 bases not matched to a gene. Germline V CDR1 and CDR2: DFQATT, SNEGSKA (reference sequence).

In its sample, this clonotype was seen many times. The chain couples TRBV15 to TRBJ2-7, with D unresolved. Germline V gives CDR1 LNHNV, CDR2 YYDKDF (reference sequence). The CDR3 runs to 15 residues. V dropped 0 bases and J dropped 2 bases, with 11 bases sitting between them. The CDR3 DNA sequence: TGTGCCACCAGCAGAGAGGGTCCCAGGCCCTACGAGCAGTACTTC. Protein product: CATSREGPRPYEQYF.

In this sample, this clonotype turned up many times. The CDR3 DNA follows: TGCAGTGCTAGAACCCTTCGAAGGGGGCGAGATACGCAGTATTTT. Translation: CSARTLRRGRDTQYF. This rearrangement joins TRBV20-1 to TRBJ2-3; 7 nucleotides line up with TRBD1. The length of the CDR3 is 15 residues. CDR1 and CDR2 from the germline V gene are DFQATT and SNEGSKA (reference sequence). V gave up 2 bases and J gave up 5 bases; unmatched junction bases: 10.

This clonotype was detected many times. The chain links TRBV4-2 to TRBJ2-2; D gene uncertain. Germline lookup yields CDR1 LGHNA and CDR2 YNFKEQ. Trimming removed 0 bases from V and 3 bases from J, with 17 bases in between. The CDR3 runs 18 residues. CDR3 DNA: TGTGCCAGCAGCCAAGAGGACCCATTAGGCAGAGACACCGGGGAGCTGTTTTTT. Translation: CASSQEDPLGRDTGELFF.

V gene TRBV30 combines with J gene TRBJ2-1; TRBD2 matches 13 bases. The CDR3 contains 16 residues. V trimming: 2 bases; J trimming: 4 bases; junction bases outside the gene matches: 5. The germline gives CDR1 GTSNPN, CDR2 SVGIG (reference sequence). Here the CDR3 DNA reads TGTGCCTGGAGTCCTCCGGGACTAGCGGGATACAATGAGCAGTTCTTC. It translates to CAWSPPGLAGYNEQFF. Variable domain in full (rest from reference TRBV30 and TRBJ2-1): SQTIHQWPATLVQPVGSPLSLECTVEGTSNPNLYWYRQAAGRGLQLLFYSVGIGQISSEVPQNLSASRPQDRQFILSSKKLLLSDSGFYLCAWSPPGLAGYNEQFFGPGTRLTVL.

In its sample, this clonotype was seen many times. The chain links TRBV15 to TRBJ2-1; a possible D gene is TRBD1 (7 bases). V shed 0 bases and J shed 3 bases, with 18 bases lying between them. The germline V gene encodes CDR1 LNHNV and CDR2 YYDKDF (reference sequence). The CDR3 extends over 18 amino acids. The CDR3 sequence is CATSRDQGGGIHYNEQFF. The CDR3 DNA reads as TGTGCCACCAGCAGAGATCAGGGGGGCGGGATCCACTACAATGAGCAGTTCTTC. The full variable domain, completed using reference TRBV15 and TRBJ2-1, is DAMVIQNPRYQVTQFGKPVTLSCSQTLNHNVMYWYQQKSSQAPKLLFHYYDKDFNNEADTPDNFQSRRPNTSFCFLDIRSPGLGDTAMYLCATSRDQGGGIHYNEQFFGPGTRLTVL.

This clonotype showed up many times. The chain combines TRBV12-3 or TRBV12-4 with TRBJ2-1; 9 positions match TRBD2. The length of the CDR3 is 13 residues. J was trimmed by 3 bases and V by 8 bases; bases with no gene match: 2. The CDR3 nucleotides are TGTGCCAGCGGACTAGCGAGCTACAATGAGCAGTTCTTC. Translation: CASGLASYNEQFF.

Here the CDR3 reads CASSLVLAGAPGELFF. CDR3 in DNA: TGTGCCAGCAGCTTAGTGCTAGCGGGAGCCCCGGGGGAGCTGTTTTTT. The chain has TRBV7-2 and TRBJ2-2, with TRBD2 matching 10 bases. CDR3 length: 16 residues. The V gene end was trimmed by 1 base and the J gene end by 8 bases; junction bases not matched to a gene: 7. CDR1 and CDR2 (germline): SGHTA, FQGNSA.

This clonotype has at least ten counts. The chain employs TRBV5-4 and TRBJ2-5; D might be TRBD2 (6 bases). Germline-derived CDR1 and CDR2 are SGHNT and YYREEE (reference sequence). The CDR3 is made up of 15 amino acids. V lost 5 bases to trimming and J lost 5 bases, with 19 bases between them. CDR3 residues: CASRHLEEGKETQYF. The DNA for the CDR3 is TGTGCCAGCAGACACCTGGAGGAGGGGAAGGAGACCCAGTACTTC.

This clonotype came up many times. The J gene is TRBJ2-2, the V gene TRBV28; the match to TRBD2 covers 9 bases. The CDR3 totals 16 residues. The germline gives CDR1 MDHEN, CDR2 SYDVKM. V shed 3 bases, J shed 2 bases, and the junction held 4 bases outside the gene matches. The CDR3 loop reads CASSFMREGNTGELFF. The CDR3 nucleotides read TGTGCCAGCAGTTTTATGCGGGAGGGCAACACCGGGGAGCTGTTTTTT.

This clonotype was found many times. The CDR3: CASSYKPWLSGNEQFF. CDR3 in DNA: TGTGCCAGCAGTTACAAACCCTGGCTCTCGGGCAATGAGCAGTTCTTC. The chain couples TRBV6-5 to TRBJ2-1, with unresolved D. V lost 2 bases, J lost 6 bases, and 17 bases lay in between. The germline gives CDR1 MNHEY, CDR2 SVGAGI. The CDR3 has 16 residues.

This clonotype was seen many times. CDR3 amino acids: CASSQRQGANEQYF. CDR3 nucleotides: TGCGCCAGCAGCCAGAGACAGGGAGCGAACGAGCAGTACTTC. The chain combines TRBV4-1 with TRBJ2-7; 7 nucleotides line up with TRBD1. V lost 3 bases and J lost 5; bases outside the gene matches: 7. This CDR3 region has 14 residues. Per germline, CDR1 MGHRA and CDR2 YSYEKL.

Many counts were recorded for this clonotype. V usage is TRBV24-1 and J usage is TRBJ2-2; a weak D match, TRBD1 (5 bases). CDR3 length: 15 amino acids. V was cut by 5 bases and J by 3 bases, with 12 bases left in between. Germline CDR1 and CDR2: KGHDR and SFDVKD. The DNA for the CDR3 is TGTGCCACCAGTGTACGGAGCAGGGACACCGGGGAGCTGTTTTTT. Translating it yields CATSVRSRDTGELFF.

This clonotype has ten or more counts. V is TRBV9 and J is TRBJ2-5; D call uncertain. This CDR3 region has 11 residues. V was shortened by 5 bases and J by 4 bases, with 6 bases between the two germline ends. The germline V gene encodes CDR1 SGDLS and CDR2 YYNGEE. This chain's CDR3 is CASSEAETQYF. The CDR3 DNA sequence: TGTGCCAGCAGTGAGGCAGAGACCCAGTACTTC. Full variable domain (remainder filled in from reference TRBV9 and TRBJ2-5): DSGVTQTPKHLITATGQRVTLRCSPRSGDLSVYWYQQSLDQGLQFLIQYYNGEERAKGNILERFSAQQFPDLHSELNLSSLELGDSALYFCASSEAETQYFGPGTRLLVL.

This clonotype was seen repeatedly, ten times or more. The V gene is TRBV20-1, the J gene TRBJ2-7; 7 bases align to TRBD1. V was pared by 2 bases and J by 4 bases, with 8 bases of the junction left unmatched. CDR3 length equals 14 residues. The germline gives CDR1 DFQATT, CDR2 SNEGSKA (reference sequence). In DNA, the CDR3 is TGCAGTGCTAGACGGACAGGAGTAATTTACGAGCAGTACTTC. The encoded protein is CSARRTGVIYEQYF.

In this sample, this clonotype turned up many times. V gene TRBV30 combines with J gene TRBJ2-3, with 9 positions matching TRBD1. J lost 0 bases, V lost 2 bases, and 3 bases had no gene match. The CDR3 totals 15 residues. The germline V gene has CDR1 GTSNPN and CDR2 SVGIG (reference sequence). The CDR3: CAWSRGTGSTDTQYF. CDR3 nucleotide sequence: TGTGCCTGGAGTCGTGGGACAGGGAGCACAGATACGCAGTATTTT.

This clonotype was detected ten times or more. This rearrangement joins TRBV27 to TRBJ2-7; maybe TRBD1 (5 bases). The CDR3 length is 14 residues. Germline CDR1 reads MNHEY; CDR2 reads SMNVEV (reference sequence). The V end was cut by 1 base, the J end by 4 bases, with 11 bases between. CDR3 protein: CASSLWGRPYEQYF. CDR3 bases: TGTGCCAGCAGTTTATGGGGCCGACCTTACGAGCAGTACTTC.

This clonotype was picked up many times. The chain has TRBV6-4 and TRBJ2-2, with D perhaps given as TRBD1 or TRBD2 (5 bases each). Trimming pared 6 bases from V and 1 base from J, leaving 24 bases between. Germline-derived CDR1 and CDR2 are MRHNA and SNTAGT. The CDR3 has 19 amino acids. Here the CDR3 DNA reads TGTGCCAGCAGCCTACAGCTATATCCCGGGACGGAGAACACCGGGGAGCTGTTTTTT. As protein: CASSLQLYPGTENTGELFF.

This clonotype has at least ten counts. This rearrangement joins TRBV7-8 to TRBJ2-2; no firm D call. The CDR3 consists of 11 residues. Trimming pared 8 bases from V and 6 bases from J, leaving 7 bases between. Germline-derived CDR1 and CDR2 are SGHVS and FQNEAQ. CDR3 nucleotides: TGTGCCAGCGCGCCTCCCGGGGAGCTGTTTTTT. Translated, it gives CASAPPGELFF. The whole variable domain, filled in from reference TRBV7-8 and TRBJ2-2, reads GAGVSQSPRYKVAKRGQDVALRCDPISGHVSLFWYQQALGQGPEFLTYFQNEAQLDKSGLPSDRFFAERPEGSVSTLKIQRTQQEDSAVYLCASAPPGELFFGEGSRLTVL.

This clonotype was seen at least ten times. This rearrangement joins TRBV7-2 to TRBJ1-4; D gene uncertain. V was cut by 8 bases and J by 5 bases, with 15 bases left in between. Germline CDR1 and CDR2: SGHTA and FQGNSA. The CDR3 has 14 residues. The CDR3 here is CASGHHLLNEKLFF. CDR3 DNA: TGTGCCAGCGGGCACCACCTGCTAAATGAAAAACTGTTTTTT.

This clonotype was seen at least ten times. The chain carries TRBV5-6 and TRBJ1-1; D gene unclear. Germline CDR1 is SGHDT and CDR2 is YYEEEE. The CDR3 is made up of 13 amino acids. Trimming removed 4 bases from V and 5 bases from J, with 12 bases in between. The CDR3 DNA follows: TGTGCCAGCAGCCCTGGACGGGCGACTGAAGCTTTCTTT. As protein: CASSPGRATEAFF.

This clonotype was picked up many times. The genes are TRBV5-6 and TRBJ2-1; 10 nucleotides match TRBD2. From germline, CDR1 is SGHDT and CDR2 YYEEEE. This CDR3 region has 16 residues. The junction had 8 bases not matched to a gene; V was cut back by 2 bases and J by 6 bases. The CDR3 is CASSFPTLAGVNEQFF. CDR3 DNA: TGTGCCAGCAGCTTCCCCACTCTAGCGGGGGTCAATGAGCAGTTCTTC.

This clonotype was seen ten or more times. CDR3 amino acids: CATSDLDSNQPQHF. The CDR3 nucleotides read TGTGCCACCAGTGATTTGGACAGCAATCAGCCCCAGCATTTT. This chain joins TRBV24-1 and TRBJ1-5; no clear D gene. The CDR3 consists of 14 residues. V shed 0 bases and J shed 1 base, with 3 bases lying between them. CDR1 and CDR2 from the germline V gene are KGHDR and SFDVKD.

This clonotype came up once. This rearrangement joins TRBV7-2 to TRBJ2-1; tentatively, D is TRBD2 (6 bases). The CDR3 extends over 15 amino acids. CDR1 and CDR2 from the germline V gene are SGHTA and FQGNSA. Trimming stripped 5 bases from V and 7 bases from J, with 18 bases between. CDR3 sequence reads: CASSTTSYLKNEQFF. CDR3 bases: TGTGCCAGCAGCACGACTAGTTATCTCAAGAATGAGCAGTTCTTC.

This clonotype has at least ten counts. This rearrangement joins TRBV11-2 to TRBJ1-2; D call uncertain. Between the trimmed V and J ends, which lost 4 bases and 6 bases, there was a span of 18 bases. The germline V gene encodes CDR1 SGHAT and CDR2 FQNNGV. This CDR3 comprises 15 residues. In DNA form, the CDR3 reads TGTGCCAGCAGCTGGATCCTCGGTAGTGGAGATGGCTACACCTTC. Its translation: CASSWILGSGDGYTF.

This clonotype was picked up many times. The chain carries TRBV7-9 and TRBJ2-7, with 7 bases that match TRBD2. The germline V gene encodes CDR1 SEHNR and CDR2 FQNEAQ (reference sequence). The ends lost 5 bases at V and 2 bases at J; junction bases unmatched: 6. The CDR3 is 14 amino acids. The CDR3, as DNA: TGTGCCAGCAGCGTGAGCGGGACCCCCTACGAGCAGTACTTC. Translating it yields CASSVSGTPYEQYF.

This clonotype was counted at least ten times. The CDR3 nucleotides are TGTGCCAGCAAAGGGCCAGGGCTGAACACCGGGGAGCTGTTTTTT. Its protein is CASKGPGLNTGELFF. The chain has TRBV27 and TRBJ2-2; tentative D call: TRBD1 (5 bases). Germline V gene data show CDR1 as MNHEY and CDR2 as SMNVEV (reference sequence). V was pared by 7 bases and J by 1 base, with 13 bases between. This CDR3 has 15 amino acids.

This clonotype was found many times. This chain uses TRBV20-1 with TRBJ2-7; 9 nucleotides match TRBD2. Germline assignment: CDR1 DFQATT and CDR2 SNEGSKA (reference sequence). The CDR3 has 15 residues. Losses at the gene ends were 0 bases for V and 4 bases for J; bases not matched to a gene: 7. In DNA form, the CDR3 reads TGCAGTGCTAGAGATAGCGCGGGAGGGTATTACGAGCAGTACTTC. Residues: CSARDSAGGYYEQYF.